This TCR beta chain is from a study of tumor-infiltrating lymphocytes in primary liver carcinoma. Study observations and caveats: The study found a significantly higher top-250-clone fraction in tumors than in blood (p = 0.039).

From roughly 470 ng total RNA, TCR beta cDNA was generated with a primer in the constant region. Three rounds of nested multiplex PCR with slightly modified ARM-PCR produced TCR beta libraries. The first two PCR rounds used TRBV1-TRBV30 forward primers with a C-beta reverse primer, roughly 11 cycles each. Each CDR3 protein gets one entry after TCRdb re-called the multiplex PCR reads with MiXCR. This table has around 78,000 distinct CDR3 sequences, over 70% appearing once. Concerning this clonotype itself: Its antigen is as yet unknown.

CDR1 and CDR2 (germline): SGHNT, YENEEA. Trimming removed 1 base at V and 5 bases at J, with 14 bases between. The CDR3 has 15 amino acids. Co-extracted RNA and DNA came from around 20-30 mg of unsorted bulk tissue. This sequence originates from a woman aged 55-70 years with primary liver carcinoma and hepatitis B virus infection. The chain joins TRBV11-3 to TRBJ2-5; tentatively, D is TRBD2 (6 bases). Sequencing input: liver tumor tissue from sampling region 4. Documented subset: tumor region T4, right-lateral pole. The CDR3 protein is CASSLGGGPEETQYF. CDR3 DNA sequence: TGTGCCAGCAGCTTAGGAGGAGGGCCAGAGGAGACCCAGTACTTC.